This entry lists 22 T cell receptor beta chains sequenced from one sample in a study of shared clonotypes between healthy human individuals. Profiled with immunoSEQ multiplex PCR; TCRdb holds only in-frame clones, not every one. This repertoire shows a few hundred thousand clones, about 97% found once; its top ten account for roughly 0.055%. Sequenced: naive CD4+ T cells sorted from blood. Stated subset: CD45RA+ positively selected. The receptors stem from a woman younger than 45 in good health.

The count of this clone is one. The rearrangement links TRBV4-1 to TRBJ1-1; D is undetermined. Trimming removed 3 bases from V and 0 bases from J, with 8 bases in between. The germline CDR1 and CDR2 sequences are MGHRA and YSYEKL. CDR3 size: 14 residues. CDR3 in DNA: TGCGCCAGCAGCCAGCATGACTTGAACACTGAAGCTTTCTTT. Protein: CASSQHDLNTEAFF.

The chain links TRBV5-1 to TRBJ1-1; 7 nucleotides align to TRBD1. V lost 2 bases to trimming and J lost 1 base; unmatched junction nucleotides: 8. This CDR3 spans 16 amino acids. CDR1 is SGHRS, CDR2 YFSETQ, per germline. The CDR3 protein is CASSFRSGTANTEAFF. CDR3 sequence (DNA): TGCGCCAGCAGCTTCAGGAGCGGGACAGCGAACACTGAAGCTTTCTTT.

The gene calls are TRBV6-4 and TRBJ1-1, with 10 positions matching TRBD1. The CDR3 has 15 amino acids. The V gene's germline CDR1 is MRHNA and CDR2 SNTAGT. With 4 bases clipped from V and 7 bases from J, the junction kept 9 bases outside the gene matches. In DNA, the CDR3 is TGTGCCAGCAGTGGACAGGGGGCAGGAGAGAGTGAAGCTTTCTTT. The encoded protein is CASSGQGAGESEAFF.

This sequence joins TRBV6-5 and TRBJ2-5; no reliable D call. TRBJ2-7 matches the DNA end more closely, so the J call is doubtful. The length of the CDR3 is 15 residues. Germline values: CDR1 MNHEY, CDR2 SVGAGI. The CDR3 nucleotides are TGTGCCAGCAGTTACTCGGGCGTTAGTACGGACGAGCAGTACTTC. Protein sequence: CASSYSGVSTDEQYF.

Only one count was recorded for this clone. The gene calls are TRBV7-8 and TRBJ1-2, with D unclear. The ends were cut back, 0 bases at V and 2 bases at J, with 7 bases in the middle. CDR3 length: 14 residues. Germline CDR1 reads SGHVS; CDR2 reads FQNEAQ. The CDR3 reads CASSLAGSNYGYTF. CDR3 coding DNA: TGTGCCAGCAGCTTAGCGGGATCAAACTATGGCTACACCTTC.

The V gene is TRBV4-1, the J gene TRBJ2-7, with 10 bases aligning to TRBD2. V shed 2 bases and J 3 bases; nucleotides not matched to a gene: 4. The CDR3 sequence is 15 residues long. Germline values: CDR1 MGHRA, CDR2 YSYEKL. CDR3 loop: CASSQRTSGGYEQYF. CDR3 in DNA: TGCGCCAGCAGCCAAAGGACTAGCGGAGGCTACGAGCAGTACTTC.

About this clone: Other nucleotide sequences in the sample specify the same CDR3. This chain uses TRBV5-1 with TRBJ1-1; no clear D gene. This CDR3 is 12 amino acids long. V dropped 0 bases and J dropped 8 bases, with 8 bases sitting between them. From germline, CDR1 is SGHRS and CDR2 YFSETQ. The CDR3 region is CASSLVGSEAFF. The CDR3 bases are TGCGCCAGCAGCTTGGTGGGTTCAGAAGCTTTCTTT.

V usage is TRBV10-3 and J usage is TRBJ1-2; TRBD1 is a possible D gene (5 bases). Trimming shortened V by 2 bases and J by 4 bases, and 14 bases separated the two germline ends. Germline V gives CDR1 ENHRY, CDR2 SYGVKD. This CDR3 has 15 amino acids. The CDR3: CAISEPETGFYGYTF. Here the CDR3 DNA reads TGTGCCATCAGTGAGCCAGAAACAGGTTTCTATGGCTACACCTTC.

This rearrangement joins TRBV30 to TRBJ2-5, with 13 bases fitting TRBD2. This CDR3 has 13 residues. Germline V gene sequence: CDR1 GTSNPN, CDR2 SVGIG (reference sequence). V lost 7 bases, J lost 4 bases, and 3 bases stayed unmatched. CDR3 nucleotides: TGTGCCTATAGACTAGCGGGAGGAGAGACCCAGTACTTC. Protein product: CAYRLAGGETQYF.

J is TRBJ2-3 and V is TRBV10-3, with D perhaps TRBD1 (5 bases). The germline V gene has CDR1 ENHRY and CDR2 SYGVKD. The CDR3 covers 15 residues. The V and J ends lost 0 bases and 6 bases respectively, with 13 bases between them. CDR3 in amino acids: CAISESKTAGDTQYF. For the CDR3, the DNA is TGTGCCATCAGTGAGTCGAAGACAGCAGGGGATACGCAGTATTTT.

The V and J genes are TRBV28 and TRBJ2-1; D is possibly TRBD1 (6 bases). Per germline, CDR1 MDHEN and CDR2 SYDVKM. V lost 6 bases, J lost 6 bases, and 9 bases lay in between. The CDR3 contains 12 residues. The CDR3 sequence: CASRYRANEQFF. The CDR3 nucleotides are TGTGCCAGCAGATACAGGGCCAATGAGCAGTTCTTC.

A remark on this clone: This sample also contains other DNA sequences that code for the same CDR3. V and J are TRBV28 and TRBJ2-1; D is undetermined. The germline V gene encodes CDR1 MDHEN and CDR2 SYDVKM. There are 11 residues in the CDR3. Trimming removed 3 bases from V and 6 bases from J, with 3 bases in between. CDR3 amino acids: CASSFRNEQFF. CDR3 bases: TGTGCCAGCAGTTTCCGCAATGAGCAGTTCTTC.

This chain uses TRBV7-9 with TRBJ1-1; tentatively, D is TRBD1 (5 bases). This CDR3 contains 13 residues. The V gene lost 4 bases and the J gene lost 1 base, with 7 bases spanning the gap. Germline V gene lookup returns CDR1 SEHNR and CDR2 FQNEAQ (reference sequence). CDR3 bases: TGTGCCAGCAGCTGGACAACGAACACTGAAGCTTTCTTT. It specifies CASSWTTNTEAFF.

The rearrangement uses TRBV29-1 and TRBJ2-7; D assignment may be TRBD1 or TRBD2 (5 bases each). V lost 4 bases and J 3 bases, leaving 13 bases between the germline ends. The CDR3 runs 13 residues. The germline gives CDR1 SQVTM, CDR2 ANQGSEA. CDR3 protein: CSVAGTSVYEQYF. The CDR3 region has the DNA TGCAGCGTTGCCGGGACCTCAGTCTACGAGCAGTACTTC.

Comment on this clone: Other DNA sequences of this sample code for an identical CDR3. V usage is TRBV18 and J usage is TRBJ2-1; 7 nucleotides line up with TRBD2. CDR1 is KGHSH, CDR2 LQKENI, per germline. Trimming removed 2 bases from V and 4 bases from J; junction bases left unmatched: 2. This CDR3 comprises 14 residues. CDR3 sequence reads: CASSPSGVYNEQFF. As DNA, the CDR3 is TGTGCCAGCTCACCAAGCGGGGTATACAATGAGCAGTTCTTC.

Remarks on this clone: Other DNA variants within this sample encode the same CDR3. The chain is built from TRBV18 and TRBJ2-7; D remains unclear. This CDR3 comprises 13 residues. The V gene lost 3 bases and the J gene lost 3 bases, with 9 bases spanning the gap. CDR1 and CDR2 (germline): KGHSH, LQKENI. The CDR3 DNA sequence: TGTGCCAGCTCACCCCCCGGTAACTACGAGCAGTACTTC. This sequence encodes CASSPPGNYEQYF.

The gene calls are TRBV29-1 and TRBJ2-1, with a possible D match to TRBD2 (6 bases). This CDR3 is built from 13 residues. Trimming took 4 bases from V and 6 from J, leaving 13 bases between them. Germline V lookup: CDR1 SQVTM, CDR2 ANQGSEA. In DNA, the CDR3 is TGCAGCGTTGGACTAGTAGTTTCCAATGAGCAGTTCTTC. Its translation is CSVGLVVSNEQFF.

This sequence joins TRBV6-1 and TRBJ2-7; TRBD1 matches at 11 bases. This CDR3 spans 15 amino acids. The germline gives CDR1 MNHNS, CDR2 SASEGT. V was pared by 1 base and J by 5 bases, with 4 bases of the junction left unmatched. The CDR3 DNA sequence: TGTGCCAGCAGTGAAGGCGGGACAGGGGGGGACGAGCAGTACTTC. This translates into CASSEGGTGGDEQYF.

The V and J genes are TRBV5-1 and TRBJ2-1; the match to TRBD1 covers 11 bases. The length of the CDR3 is 16 residues. Germline CDR1 reads SGHRS; CDR2 reads YFSETQ. V lost 4 bases to trimming and J lost 4 bases; unmatched junction nucleotides: 7. The CDR3 region is CASSASGQGVYNEQFF. Written as DNA, the CDR3 is TGCGCCAGCAGCGCCTCGGGACAGGGGGTTTACAATGAGCAGTTCTTC. Looking up the rest from reference TRBV5-1 and TRBJ2-1 gives the full variable domain: KAGVTQTPRYLIKTRGQQVTLSCSPISGHRSVSWYQQTPGQGLQFLFEYFSETQRNKGNFPGRFSGRQFSNSRSEMNVSTLELGDSALYLCASSASGQGVYNEQFFGPGTRLTVL.

The V gene is TRBV28, the J gene TRBJ2-3; no firm D call. The CDR3 runs 15 residues. V dropped 5 bases and J dropped 0 bases, with 12 bases sitting between them. The germline V gene has CDR1 MDHEN and CDR2 SYDVKM. CDR3 in amino acids: CASSDPARSTDTQYF. In nucleotides, the CDR3 is TGTGCCAGCAGTGATCCTGCCCGAAGCACAGATACGCAGTATTTT.

The J gene is TRBJ1-2, the V gene TRBV28; D might be TRBD1 (5 bases). The V and J ends lost 2 bases and 4 bases respectively, with 20 bases between them. Germline CDR1 is MDHEN and CDR2 is SYDVKM. This CDR3 region has 17 residues. Here the CDR3 DNA reads TGTGCCAGCAGTTTAGGGGGATGGAGACTCCCAAGCTATGGCTACACCTTC. Protein sequence: CASSLGGWRLPSYGYTF.

The chain couples TRBV7-8 to TRBJ2-5; TRBD1 is a possible D gene (5 bases). TRBJ2-7 explains the end of the DNA better; the J call may be wrong. The CDR3 is 16 residues long. Per the germline V gene, CDR1 is SGHVS and CDR2 is FQNEAQ. For the CDR3, the DNA is TGTGCCAGCAGCTTAGTCCCCAGGGCTGGCTCCTACGAGCAGTACTTC. This sequence encodes CASSLVPRAGSYEQYF.